This TCR beta chain comes out of a study of beta chain features in type 1 diabetes. Study summary: Patients shared similar age, gender and cell yields with healthy donors.

Details on this clone: Antigen: not known.

The CDR3 consists of 14 residues. V shed 2 bases and J shed 3 bases, with 10 bases lying between them. Germline V gives CDR1 SGHTA, CDR2 FQGTGA. Of the isolated RNA, all was reverse transcribed, and so the sequenced material was expressed TCRB transcripts. Profiled with immunoSEQ multiplex PCR; TCRdb holds only in-frame clones, not every one. The sample has about 620,000 clones, about a sixth seen once; the top ten hold under 0.095%. Researchers reported sorting CD4+ naive, central memory, regulatory and stem cell-like memory cells via CD45RO/CCR7/CD25/CD127/CD95/CD27. Study-wide results and limits: Any HLA effect on TCRB rearrangement was left unresolved by small sub-analyses.

This rearrangement joins TRBV7-3 to TRBJ1-1; maybe TRBD1 (6 bases). The sample taken for sequencing was naive CD4+ T cells from blood. The receptor's source is a man aged 18 to 35 in good health. The CDR3 reads CASSLDPGDTEAFF. The CDR3 DNA reads as TGTGCCAGCAGCTTAGACCCAGGGGACACTGAAGCTTTCTTT.